This T cell receptor beta chain was recorded in a study of CD8+CD57+ T cells in acquired aplastic anemia. For CDR3 and TCR beta VDJ profiling, genomic DNA was the template used. One entry per CDR3 protein results from TCRdb running MiXCR on the reads. Of approximately 170,000 distinct CDR3 sequences listed, about 53% are singletons. This clonotype was counted ten times or more. One end of the junction is discordant with germline, which a read error may explain. This CDR3 has 13 residues. The germline V gene has CDR1 SSHAT and CDR2 FNYEAQ (reference sequence). The chain carries TRBV7-7 and TRBJ1-1; D might be TRBD1 (5 bases). Sequencing used sorted CD4+, CD8+, or CD8+CD57+ T cells (not recorded which) from PBMCs. This receptor was taken from a human donor in good health, serving as a control. CDR3 sequence: CASSLSQGQEAFF. CDR3 in DNA: TGTGCTAGCAGCTTAAGTCAGGGCCAGGAAGCTTTCTTT.